This is a list of T cell receptor beta chains from one sample in a study of CD8 T cells in ankylosing spondylitis. TCRdb reprocessed the 5' RACE reads with MiXCR, giving one entry per CDR3 protein. The sample has about 360,000 distinct CDR3 sequences; 20% are singletons. What was sequenced was blood, either unsorted or a sorted T cell fraction (not recorded which). The receptors derive from a male donor with ankylosing spondylitis or in good health (not recorded which). The CDR3 runs from the conserved cysteine through the conserved F or W. The order of the fields is clone size, CDR3 length, J gene, V gene, D gene, CDR3 DNA, CDR3 protein. A D gene is named only where the DNA matches it firmly. A clone size is listed for some rows: how often the clone was seen (once, few, many), or a class if it is expanded.

>.|13|TRBJ2-7|TRBV28|TRBD2
TGTGCCAGCAGTCCGCGGACTAGTTACGAGCAGTACTTC
CASSPRTSYEQYF
>.|11|TRBJ2-7|TRBV29-1|.
TGCAGCGCCGGGACCCGGTACGAGCAGTACTTC
CSAGTRYEQYF
>few|16|TRBJ1-2|TRBV15|TRBD1
TGTGCCACCAGCAGAGATGGGACAGGCCTTAACTATGGCTACACCTTC
CATSRDGTGLNYGYTF
>.|12|TRBJ2-2|TRBV2|.
TGTGCCAGCAGTGAGGAACCCGGGGAGCTGTTTTTT
CASSEEPGELFF
>.|14|TRBJ2-2|TRBV12-3/TRBV12-4|.
TGTGCCAGCACCACCGGGCTACGAACCGGGGAGCTGTTTTTT
CASTTGLRTGELFF
>.|15|TRBJ2-6|TRBV6-5|.
TGTGCCAGCAGTTACGGGGGCGGTGGGGCCAACGTCCTGACTTTC
CASSYGGGGANVLTF
>many|12|TRBJ2-1|TRBV29-1|TRBD2
TGCAGCTTAACAGCGGGGGGCAATGAGCAGTTCTTC
CSLTAGGNEQFF
>.|13|TRBJ2-3|TRBV27|.
TGTGCCAGCAGTCTGACAGGAGGAGTTACGCAGTATTTT
CASSLTGGVTQYF
>.|13|TRBJ2-3|TRBV7-9|.
TGTGCCAGCAGCTTCGGGTTCCCAGATACGCAGTATTTT
CASSFGFPDTQYF
>.|14|TRBJ2-7|TRBV7-9|.
TGTGCCAGCAGCCCCGAAGTCGTCGTCTACGAGCAGTACTTC
CASSPEVVVYEQYF
>few|15|TRBJ1-2|TRBV12-3/TRBV12-4|.
TGTGCCAGCAGTTTACTGGGCCAGCCAAGCTATGGCTACACCTTC
CASSLLGQPSYGYTF
>.|18|TRBJ2-1|TRBV4-2|TRBD2
TGTGCCAGCCTCCAAGGGAGCGGGGGGGAACCCAGCTACAATGAGCAGTTCTTC
CASLQGSGGEPSYNEQFF
>few|18|TRBJ2-6|TRBV12-3/TRBV12-4|TRBD2
TGTGCCAGCACCCTCCGGACTAGCGCCCGTCGTGGGGCCAACGTCCTGACTTTC
CASTLRTSARRGANVLTF
>few|13|TRBJ2-5|TRBV9|TRBD2
TGTGCCAGCAGCGCGAGCGGGGCTGAGACCCAGTACTTC
CASSASGAETQYF
>few|13|TRBJ2-7|TRBV12-3/TRBV12-4|.
TGTGCCAGCAGTTGGGGGTCCACCTACGAGCAGTACTTC
CASSWGSTYEQYF
>.|15|TRBJ1-1|TRBV12-3/TRBV12-4|TRBD1
TGTGCCAGCAGTGCCCACAGGGGGCTTTACACTGAAGCTTTCTTT
CASSAHRGLYTEAFF
>.|17|TRBJ2-3|TRBV10-3|TRBD2
TGTGCCATCAGGACTAGCGGGGGCCTCGGGGACACAGATACGCAGTATTTT
CAIRTSGGLGDTDTQYF
>few|14|TRBJ2-1|TRBV12-3/TRBV12-4|TRBD2
TGTGCCAGCAAGGCGGGGGGGGGATCAAATGAGCAGTTCTTC
CASKAGGGSNEQFF
>.|15|TRBJ2-7|TRBV4-1|TRBD2
TGCGCCAGCAGCCAAGACTGGACTAGCTACTACGAGCAGTACTTC
CASSQDWTSYYEQYF
>.|15|TRBJ1-6|TRBV10-2|.
TGCGCCAGCAGCGAGGCCCAGGGTAATAGGGCACCCCTCCACTTT
CASSEAQGNRAPLHF
>few|16|TRBJ2-3|TRBV11-2|TRBD2
TGTGCCAGCAGCTTAGTAGCGGGGGGGCCCACAGATACGCAGTATTTT
CASSLVAGGPTDTQYF
>few|17|TRBJ2-1|TRBV28|TRBD1
TGTGCCAGCAGTTTACCTACAGGGGGCGTCTCCTACAATGAGCAGTTCTTC
CASSLPTGGVSYNEQFF
>many|12|TRBJ2-7|TRBV7-9|.
TGTGCCAGCAGCTCCCACTCCTACGAGCAGTACTTC
CASSSHSYEQYF
>once|15|TRBJ2-1|TRBV30|TRBD1
TGTGCCTGGAGTGTACTAGAGGGGGCAGCCAATGAGCAGTTCTTC
CAWSVLEGAANEQFF
>.|15|TRBJ2-7|TRBV6-1|.
TGTGCCAGCAGTGAGCCGGGGGAGGCACTGGGCGAGCAGTACTTC
CASSEPGEALGEQYF
>few|13|TRBJ2-7|TRBV12-3/TRBV12-4|.
TGTGCCAGCAGTCACTTAAATGCGGGCGAGCAGTACTTC
CASSHLNAGEQYF
>.|15|TRBJ1-5|TRBV20-1|.
TGCAGTGCTAGAGATCGGGGGGCCCTCAATCAGCCCCAGCATTTT
CSARDRGALNQPQHF
>.|15|TRBJ2-1|TRBV15|TRBD2
TGTGCCACCAGCATTAGCGGGGAGTCCTACAATGAGCAGTTCTTC
CATSISGESYNEQFF
>.|13|TRBJ2-2|TRBV15|.
TGTGCCACCAGCAGAGTCGGCACCGGGGAGCTGTTTTTT
CATSRVGTGELFF
>many|12|TRBJ2-5|TRBV12-3/TRBV12-4|.
TGTGCCAGCAGTTTGTACCAAGAGACCCAGTACTTC
CASSLYQETQYF
>few|15|TRBJ2-1|TRBV2|.
TGTGCCAGCAGCGTGTGGAGTAACTCCTACAATGAGCAGTTCTTC
CASSVWSNSYNEQFF
>.|16|TRBJ2-1|TRBV24-1|TRBD2
TGTGCCACCAGTGACCCTACTAGCGGGGGGGCGTATGAGCAGTTCTTC
CATSDPTSGGAYEQFF
>.|14|TRBJ2-1|TRBV29-1|.
TGCAGCGTTGAATCTTGGGAGGCCGGGGATGAGCAGTTCTTC
CSVESWEAGDEQFF
>.|13|TRBJ1-1|TRBV11-2|.
TGTGCCAGCAGCTGGGTAGAGAACACTGAAGCTTTCTTT
CASSWVENTEAFF
>.|15|TRBJ2-7|TRBV5-6|.
TGTGCCAGCAGCTTGGCCGTTGGCCCTCCCTACGAGCAGTACTTC
CASSLAVGPPYEQYF